This T cell receptor (beta chain) was sequenced during a study of shared clonotypes between healthy human individuals. Study details: Donors, aged 18 to 49, were two women and three men.

Clones were sequenced by immunoSEQ multiplex PCR, and TCRdb holds only the in-frame ones, with some missing. The table lists approximately 2.5 million clones, 93% of them singletons. The V gene end was trimmed by 5 bases and the J gene end by 3 bases; junction bases not matched to a gene: 4. CDR3 length: 13 amino acids. Germline V lookup: CDR1 SGHNT, CDR2 YYREEE (reference sequence). This sequence was found in a man between 18 and 35 years old in good health. Some clones in this sample may be carry-over from other donors' samples. J is TRBJ1-2 and V is TRBV5-4; 7 nucleotides match TRBD1. Material: naive CD4+ T cells from PBMCs. Subset specified: CD45RA+ positively selected. CDR3 protein: CASRTGTDYGYTF. The CDR3, as DNA: TGTGCCAGCAGAACCGGGACAGACTATGGCTACACCTTC.